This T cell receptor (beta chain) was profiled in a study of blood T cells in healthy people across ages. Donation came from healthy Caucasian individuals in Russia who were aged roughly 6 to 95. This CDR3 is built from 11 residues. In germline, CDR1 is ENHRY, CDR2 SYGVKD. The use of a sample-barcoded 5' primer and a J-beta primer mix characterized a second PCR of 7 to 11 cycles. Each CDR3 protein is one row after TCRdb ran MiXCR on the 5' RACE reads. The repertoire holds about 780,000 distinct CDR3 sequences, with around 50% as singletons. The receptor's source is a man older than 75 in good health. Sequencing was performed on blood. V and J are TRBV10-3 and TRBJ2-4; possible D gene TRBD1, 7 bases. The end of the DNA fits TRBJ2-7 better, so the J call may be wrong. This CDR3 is CAISQGGEQYF. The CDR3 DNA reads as TGTGCCATCAGCCAGGGGGGCGAGCAGTACTTC.